The sequence of this T cell receptor beta chain was determined in a study of cytomegalovirus exposure and HLA in healthy donors. Study outcomes and limitations: It was taken for granted in presence/absence analyses that sequencing depth across donors was roughly uniform. Indistinguishable V segments, including TRBV6-2 and TRBV6-3, were excluded. Across HLA loci, a later analysis found differing TCR association rates, with DRB1 most and HLA-C fewest.

The germline V gene encodes CDR1 SEHNR and CDR2 FQNEAQ (reference sequence). Trimming at V came to 1 base and at J to 7 bases, leaving 9 bases not matched to a gene. CDR3 length: 15 amino acids. PCR primers comprised 60 Vbeta and 13 Jbeta primers. Using immunoSEQ multiplex PCR, the repertoire was profiled, and TCRdb retains in-frame clones only, with some absent. This sample has 150,000 to 200,000 clones, with under 80% found just once. In regard to this clone: Its antigen is undetermined.

This TCR derives from a female donor in good health and CMV-seronegative. Sequencing input: PBMCs. J is TRBJ2-7 and V is TRBV7-9; 8 nucleotides line up with TRBD2. CDR3 protein: CASSLETGGTIEQYF. The CDR3, as DNA: TGTGCCAGCAGCTTAGAGACGGGAGGGACCATTGAGCAGTACTTC.